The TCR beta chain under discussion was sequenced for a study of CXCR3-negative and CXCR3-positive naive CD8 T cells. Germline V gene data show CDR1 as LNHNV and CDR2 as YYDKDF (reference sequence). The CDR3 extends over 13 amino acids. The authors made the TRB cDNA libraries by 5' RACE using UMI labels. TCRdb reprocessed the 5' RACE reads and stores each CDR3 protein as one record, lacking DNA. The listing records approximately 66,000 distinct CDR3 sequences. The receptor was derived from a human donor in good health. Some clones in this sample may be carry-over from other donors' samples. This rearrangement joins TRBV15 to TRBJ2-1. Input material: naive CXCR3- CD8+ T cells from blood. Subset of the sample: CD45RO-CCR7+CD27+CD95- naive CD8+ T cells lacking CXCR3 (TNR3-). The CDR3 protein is CATSSERKSQQFF.